This T cell receptor (beta chain) was sequenced in a study of blood T cell repertoires in COVID-19. Study background: There were acute and convalescent COVID-19 samples, and they came from the United States, Italy and Spain. T cells, B-cell-depleted T cells, or PBMCs provided the cDNA or gDNA that served as material.

The CDR3 length is 16 residues. Germline-derived CDR1 and CDR2 are SGHAT and FQNNGV. V was clipped by 1 base and J by 3 bases, with 16 bases between them. Original analysis: Reference gene primer amplification in the assay estimated nucleated cell counts. TCRdb's table, derived via immunoSEQ multiplex PCR, lists solely in-frame clones and lacks some. The V and J calls and clone size were taken over from that table, and D and trimming were inferred from the DNA. The sample carries 250,000 to 300,000 clones, 85% to 90% recorded once. Seattle cases were enrolled at active infection and followed longitudinally.

The rearrangement links TRBV11-2 to TRBJ2-7; weak D call: TRBD1 (6 bases). This TCR was sampled from a woman between 50 and 59 years old with COVID-19, enrolled during active disease. The sample was peripheral blood. The CDR3 DNA reads TGTGCCAGCAGCTTAGGATCCGGACAGCGCAACTACGAGCAGTACTTC. Its protein is CASSLGSGQRNYEQYF.